The 9 T cell receptor beta chains listed next were all sequenced from one sample in a study of T cell changes during pregnancy in multiple sclerosis. The assay was immunoSEQ multiplex PCR, and TCRdb's table has in-frame clones only and misses some. The table lists over 55,000 clones, roughly 88% of them singletons. The specimen was peripheral blood, collected after pregnancy. The receptors here all came from a female donor in good health, enrolled as a control in a pregnancy study.

The chain couples TRBV10-3 to TRBJ1-1, with 8 bases matching TRBD1. The V gene's germline CDR1 is ENHRY and CDR2 SYGVKD. With V trimmed by 3 bases and J by 1 base, 1 base remained unmatched. The CDR3 is 14 amino acids. CDR3 DNA: TGTGCCATCAGTGACGGACAGGGGAACACTGAAGCTTTCTTT. This codes for CAISDGQGNTEAFF.

The V call is TRBV18, the J call TRBJ1-5; perhaps TRBD1 as D (6 bases). The CDR3 contains 14 residues. Per germline, CDR1 KGHSH and CDR2 LQKENI. The V end lost 2 bases, the J end lost 1 base, and 6 bases lay between the germline ends. DNA for the CDR3: TGTGCCAGCTCACCAGGACAGAGCAATCAGCCCCAGCATTTT. It codes for CASSPGQSNQPQHF.

This clone has only one observation. The J gene is TRBJ2-7, the V gene TRBV11-3; D might be TRBD2 (6 bases). The CDR3 is 16 amino acids. V was shortened by 2 bases and J by 0 bases, with 14 bases between the two germline ends. The germline gives CDR1 SGHNT, CDR2 YENEEA. For the CDR3, the DNA is TGTGCCAGCAGCTTACCCGGGGGACCCAGCTCCTACGAGCAGTACTTC. Amino acids: CASSLPGGPSSYEQYF. The complete variable domain, with remaining parts taken from reference TRBV11-3 and TRBJ2-7, reads EAGVVQSPRYKIIEKKQPVAFWCNPISGHNTLYWYLQNLGQGPELLIRYENEEAVDDSQLPKDRFSAERLKGVDSTLKIQPAELGDSAVYLCASSLPGGPSSYEQYFGPGTRLTVT.

The chain has TRBV2 and TRBJ2-5, with D uncertain. The CDR3 runs 12 residues. The V gene lost 6 bases and the J gene lost 1 base, with 6 bases spanning the gap. CDR1 is SNHLY, CDR2 FYNNEI, per germline. CDR3 residues: CASRAVQETQYF. The CDR3 DNA is TGTGCCAGCAGGGCCGTCCAAGAGACCCAGTACTTC.

The rearrangement joins TRBV2 to TRBJ2-1; the match to TRBD2 covers 9 bases. The CDR3 is 19 residues long. V was clipped by 5 bases and J by 3 bases; unmatched bases: 17. Per the germline V gene, CDR1 is SNHLY and CDR2 is FYNNEI. This CDR3 is CASSLVPASGAGGYNEQFF. The DNA of the CDR3 is TGTGCCAGCAGTTTGGTCCCGGCTAGCGGGGCCGGTGGCTACAATGAGCAGTTCTTC.

The chain joins TRBV30 to TRBJ1-2; a possible D gene is TRBD1 (6 bases). Trimming removed 4 bases from V and 3 bases from J, with 9 bases in between. The length of the CDR3 is 12 residues. CDR1 is GTSNPN and CDR2 is SVGIG in the germline V gene (reference sequence). CDR3 nucleotides: TGTGCCTGGACAGGGGTTGACTATGGCTACACCTTC. This translates into CAWTGVDYGYTF.

This clone was seen only once. The chain joins TRBV18 to TRBJ2-5; 7 bases agree with TRBD1. This CDR3 spans 15 amino acids. The J segment lost 2 bases and the V segment lost 4 bases, leaving 7 bases of the junction unmatched. Looked up from germline, CDR1 is KGHSH and CDR2 is LQKENI. CDR3 bases: TGTGCCAGCTCACTTGCGACAGGGCTGCAAGAGACCCAGTACTTC. Residues: CASSLATGLQETQYF.

CDR3 DNA: TGCGCCAGCAGCTTGGCTGGACTCTACGAGCAGTACTTC. This encodes CASSLAGLYEQYF. This chain connects TRBV5-1 to TRBJ2-7; D might be TRBD2 (5 bases). Deletions cut 0 bases from V and 3 bases from J, with 7 bases between. This CDR3 is built from 13 residues. Germline V gene data show CDR1 as SGHRS and CDR2 as YFSETQ.

The V and J genes are TRBV19 and TRBJ1-2; no clear D gene. Germline-derived CDR1 and CDR2 are LNHDA and SQIVND (reference sequence). V was pared by 6 bases and J by 2 bases, with 10 bases between. The CDR3 has 13 amino acids. The DNA of the CDR3 is TGTGCCAGTAGGCCCAGTTCCAACTATGGCTACACCTTC. It encodes CASRPSSNYGYTF. The full variable domain, completed using reference TRBV19 and TRBJ1-2, is DGGITQSPKYLFRKEGQNVTLSCEQNLNHDAMYWYRQDPGQGLRLIYYSQIVNDFQKGDIAEGYSVSREKKESFPLTVTSAQKNPTAFYLCASRPSSNYGYTFGSGTRLTVV.